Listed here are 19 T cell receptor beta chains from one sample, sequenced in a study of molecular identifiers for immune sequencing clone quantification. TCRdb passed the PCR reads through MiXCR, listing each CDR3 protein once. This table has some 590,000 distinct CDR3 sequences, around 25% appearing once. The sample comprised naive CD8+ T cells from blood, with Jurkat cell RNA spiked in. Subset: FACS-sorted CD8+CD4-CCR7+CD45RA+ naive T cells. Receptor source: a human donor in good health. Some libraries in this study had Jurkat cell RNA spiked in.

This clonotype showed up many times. This CDR3 reads CASSPNRERPDTQYF. Written as DNA, the CDR3 is TGTGCCAGCAGCCCGAACAGGGAAAGGCCAGATACGCAGTATTTT. The gene calls are TRBV7-9 and TRBJ2-3; TRBD1 might be the D (6 bases). CDR3 length: 15 residues. The germline V gene encodes CDR1 SEHNR and CDR2 FQNEAQ (reference sequence). V lost 5 bases and J 4 bases, leaving 16 bases between the germline ends.

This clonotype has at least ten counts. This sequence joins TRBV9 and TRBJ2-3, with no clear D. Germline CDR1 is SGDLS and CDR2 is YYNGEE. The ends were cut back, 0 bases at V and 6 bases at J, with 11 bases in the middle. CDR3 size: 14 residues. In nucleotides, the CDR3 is TGTGCCAGCAGCGTAGTGAGCTCATGGGATACGCAGTATTTT. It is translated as CASSVVSSWDTQYF.

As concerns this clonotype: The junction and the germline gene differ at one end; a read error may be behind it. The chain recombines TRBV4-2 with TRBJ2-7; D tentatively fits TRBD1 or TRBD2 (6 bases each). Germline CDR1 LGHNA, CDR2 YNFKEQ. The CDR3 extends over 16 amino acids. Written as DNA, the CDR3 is TGTGCCAGCAGCCACGAACTGGGGGCGGGGTCTGGGGAGCAGTGCTTC. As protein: CASSHELGAGSGEQCF.

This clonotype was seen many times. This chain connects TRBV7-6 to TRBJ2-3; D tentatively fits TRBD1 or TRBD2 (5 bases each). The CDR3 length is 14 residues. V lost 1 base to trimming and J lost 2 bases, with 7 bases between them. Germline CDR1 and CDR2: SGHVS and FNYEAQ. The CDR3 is CASSLVGPTDTQYF. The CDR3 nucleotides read TGTGCCAGCAGCTTAGTGGGACCCACAGATACGCAGTATTTT.

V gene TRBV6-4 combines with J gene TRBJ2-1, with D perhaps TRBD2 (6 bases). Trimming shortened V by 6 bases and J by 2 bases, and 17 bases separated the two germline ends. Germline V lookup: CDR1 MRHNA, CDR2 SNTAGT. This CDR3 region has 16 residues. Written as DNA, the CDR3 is TGTGCCAGCAGCAACGTTGGGGGGTTAACCTACAATGAGCAGTTCTTC. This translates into CASSNVGGLTYNEQFF.

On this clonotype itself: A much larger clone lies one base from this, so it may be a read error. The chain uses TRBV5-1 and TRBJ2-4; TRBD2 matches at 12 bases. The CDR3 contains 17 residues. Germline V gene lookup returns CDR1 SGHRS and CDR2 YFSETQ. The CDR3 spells CAGSPTTSGRGKNIQYF. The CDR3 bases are TGCGCCGGCAGCCCAACGACTAGCGGGAGAGGCAAAAACATTCAGTACTTC.

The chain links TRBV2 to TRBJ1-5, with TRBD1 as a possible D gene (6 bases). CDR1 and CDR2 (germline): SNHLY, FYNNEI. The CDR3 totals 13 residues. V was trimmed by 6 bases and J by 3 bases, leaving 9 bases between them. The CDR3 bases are TGTGCCAGCAGGGACAGCGCCAATCAGCCCCAGCATTTT. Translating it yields CASRDSANQPQHF. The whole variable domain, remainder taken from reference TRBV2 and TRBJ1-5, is EPEVTQTPSHQVTQMGQEVILRCVPISNHLYFYWYRQILGQKVEFLVSFYNNEISEKSEIFDDQFSVERPDGSNFTLKIRSTKLEDSAMYFCASRDSANQPQHFGDGTRLSIL.

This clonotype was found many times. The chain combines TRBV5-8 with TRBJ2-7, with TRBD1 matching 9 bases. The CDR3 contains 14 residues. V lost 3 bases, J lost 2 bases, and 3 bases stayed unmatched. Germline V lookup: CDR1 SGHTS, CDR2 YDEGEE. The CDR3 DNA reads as TGTGCCAGCAGCTGGGGGACAGGGACCTACGAGCAGTACTTC. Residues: CASSWGTGTYEQYF.

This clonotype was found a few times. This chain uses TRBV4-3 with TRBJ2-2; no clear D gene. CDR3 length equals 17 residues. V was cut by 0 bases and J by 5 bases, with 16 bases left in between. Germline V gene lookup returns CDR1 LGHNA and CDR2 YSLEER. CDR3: CASSQDRHLQGTGELFF. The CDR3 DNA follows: TGCGCCAGCAGCCAAGATCGACACTTACAAGGTACCGGGGAGCTGTTTTTT.

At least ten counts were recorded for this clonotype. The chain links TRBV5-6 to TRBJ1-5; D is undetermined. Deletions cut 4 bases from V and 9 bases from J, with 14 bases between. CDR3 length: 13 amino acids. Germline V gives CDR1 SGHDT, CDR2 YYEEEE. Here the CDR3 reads CASSDGLISPQHF. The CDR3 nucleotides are TGTGCCAGCAGCGATGGACTGATCTCGCCCCAGCATTTT.

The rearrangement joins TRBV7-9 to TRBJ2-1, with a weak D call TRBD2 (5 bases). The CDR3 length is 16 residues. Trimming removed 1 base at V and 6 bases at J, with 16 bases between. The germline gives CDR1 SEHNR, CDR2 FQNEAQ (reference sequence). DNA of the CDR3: TGTGCCAGCAGCTTAGTCGTGGGAGCGGTCTCCAATGAGCAGTTCTTC. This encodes CASSLVVGAVSNEQFF.

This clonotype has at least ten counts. The CDR3 DNA follows: TGTGCCAGTGGGGGGCCCTACGAGCAGTACTTC. Its protein is CASGGPYEQYF. This chain connects TRBV28 to TRBJ2-7; TRBD1 or TRBD2 may be the D gene (6 bases each). The CDR3 is 11 amino acids. V lost 9 bases and J 2 bases, leaving 8 bases between the germline ends. Germline CDR1 and CDR2: MDHEN and SYDVKM.

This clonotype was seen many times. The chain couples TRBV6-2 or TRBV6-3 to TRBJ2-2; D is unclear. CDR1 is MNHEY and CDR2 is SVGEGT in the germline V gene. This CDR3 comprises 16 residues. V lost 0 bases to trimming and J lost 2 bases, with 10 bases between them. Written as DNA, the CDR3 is TGTGCCAGCAGTTACTCACACACGCGAAACACCGGGGAGCTGTTTTTT. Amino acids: CASSYSHTRNTGELFF.

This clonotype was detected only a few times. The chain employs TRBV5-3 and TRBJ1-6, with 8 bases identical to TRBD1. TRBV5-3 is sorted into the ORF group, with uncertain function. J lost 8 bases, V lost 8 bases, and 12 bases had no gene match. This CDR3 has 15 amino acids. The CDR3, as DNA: TGTGCCAGCAGCGATACTGGACAGGGCGATTCACCCCTCCACTTT. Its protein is CASSDTGQGDSPLHF.

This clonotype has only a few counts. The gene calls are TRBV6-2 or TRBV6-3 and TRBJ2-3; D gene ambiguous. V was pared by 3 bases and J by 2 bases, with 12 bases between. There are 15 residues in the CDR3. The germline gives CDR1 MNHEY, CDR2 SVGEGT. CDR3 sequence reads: CASSYSADTTDTQYF. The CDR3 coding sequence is TGTGCCAGCAGTTATTCGGCAGATACCACAGATACGCAGTATTTT.

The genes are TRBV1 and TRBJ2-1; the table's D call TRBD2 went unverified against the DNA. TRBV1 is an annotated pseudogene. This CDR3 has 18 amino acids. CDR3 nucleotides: TGCACCAGCAGCCAAAGGGTTGTCAGCGGGGCCCAGGAGAATGAGCAGTTCTTC. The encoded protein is CTSSQRVVSGAQENEQFF.

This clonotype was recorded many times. The CDR3 spells CSAGNVTESLANYGYTF. The CDR3 DNA reads as TGCAGCGCGGGGAATGTGACAGAGTCTTTAGCTAACTATGGCTACACCTTC. V usage is TRBV29-1 and J usage is TRBJ1-2; tentatively, D is TRBD1 (5 bases). This CDR3 has 17 amino acids. Germline CDR1 SQVTM, CDR2 ANQGSEA. Trimming removed 7 bases at V and 0 bases at J, with 24 bases between.

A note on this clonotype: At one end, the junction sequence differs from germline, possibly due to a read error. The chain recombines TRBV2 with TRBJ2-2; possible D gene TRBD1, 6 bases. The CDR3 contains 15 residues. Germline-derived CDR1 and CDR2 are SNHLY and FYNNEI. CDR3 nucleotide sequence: TGTGCCAGCAGACCTGGGGGCCATAACACCGGGGAGCCGTTTTTT. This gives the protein CASRPGGHNTGEPFF.

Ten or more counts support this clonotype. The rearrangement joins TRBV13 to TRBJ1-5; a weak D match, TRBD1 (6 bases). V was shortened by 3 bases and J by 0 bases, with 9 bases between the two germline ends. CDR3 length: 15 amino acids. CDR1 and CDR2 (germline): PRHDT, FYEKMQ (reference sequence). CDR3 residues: CASSFGQNSNQPQHF. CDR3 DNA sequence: TGTGCCAGCAGCTTTGGACAGAATAGCAATCAGCCCCAGCATTTT.